This entry concerns a single T cell receptor beta chain. Antigen: not known. Measured with immunoSEQ multiplex PCR; TCRdb has only the in-frame clones, and not every one. In the table there are over 35,000 clones, over 70% of which are singletons. The record originates from a study of memory B cells and T cells in multiple sclerosis. General observations from the study: Clone-set sizes differed between compartments, so shared clonotype counts needed normalization.

The J segment lost 7 bases and the V segment lost 5 bases, leaving 17 bases of the junction unmatched. There are 17 residues in the CDR3. Germline assignment: CDR1 SGHTA and CDR2 FQGNSA. Separate sequencing covered autoproliferating (CFSE-dim) and non-proliferating (CFSE-high) T cells from stimulus-free culture. Roughly 4.8x10^7 CFSE-labeled PBMCs were cultured six to eight days unstimulated, then replicate wells were pooled. Without exogenous stimuli, about 0.51 uM CFSE-labeled PBMCs were cultured serum-free. This rearrangement joins TRBV7-2 to TRBJ2-4; the match to TRBD1 covers 7 bases. Specimen: PBMCs from blood kept in culture. This receptor was taken from a human donor with multiple sclerosis. CDR3 amino acids: CASSPGVRGRPENIQYF. The CDR3 region has the DNA TGTGCCAGCAGCCCCGGAGTGAGGGGGCGGCCCGAGAACATTCAGTACTTC.